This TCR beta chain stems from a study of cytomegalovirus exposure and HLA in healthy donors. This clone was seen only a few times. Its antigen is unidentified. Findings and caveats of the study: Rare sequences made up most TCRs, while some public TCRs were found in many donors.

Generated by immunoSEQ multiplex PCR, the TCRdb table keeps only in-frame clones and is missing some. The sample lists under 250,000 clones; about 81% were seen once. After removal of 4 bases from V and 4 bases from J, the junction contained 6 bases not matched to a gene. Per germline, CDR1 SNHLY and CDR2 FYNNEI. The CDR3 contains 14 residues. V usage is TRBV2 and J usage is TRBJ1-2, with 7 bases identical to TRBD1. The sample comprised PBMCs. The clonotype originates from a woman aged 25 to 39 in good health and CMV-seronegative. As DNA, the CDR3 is TGTGCCAGCAGTGGGGTAGGGGGCGGCTATGGCTACACCTTC. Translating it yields CASSGVGGGYGYTF.